A selection of T cell receptor beta chains follows, all from one sample in a study of cytomegalovirus exposure and HLA in healthy donors. This table comes from immunoSEQ multiplex PCR, and its TCRdb copy is limited to in-frame clones, with some not included. In the table there are 110,000 to 150,000 clones, around 73% of which are singletons. Sequencing used PBMCs. These receptor sequences come from a female donor in good health and CMV-seronegative. CDR3s include the opening cysteine and the closing phenylalanine or tryptophan. The D gene is left open where the match is weak. Clone size appears in some rows only: once, few, many, or a class for an expanded clone.

cdr3_aa	cdr3_nt	clone_size	j_call	v_call	d_call
CASSVTGGRPEAFF	TGTGCCAGTAGTGTAACAGGGGGCAGGCCTGAAGCTTTCTTT	-	TRBJ1-1	TRBV19	TRBD1
CASSTLQGPTGQPQHF	TGTGCCAGTAGTACCCTACAGGGACCTACGGGTCAGCCCCAGCATTTT	-	TRBJ1-5	TRBV19	-
CASRTGTGPYEQYF	TGTGCCAGCAGGACCGGGACAGGACCCTACGAGCAGTACTTC	-	TRBJ2-7	TRBV28	TRBD1
CAISPQGEETQYF	TGTGCCATCAGCCCACAGGGTGAAGAGACCCAGTACTTC	-	TRBJ2-5	TRBV10-3	-
CASSLSGQTYGYTF	TGTGCCAGCAGTTTATCGGGACAAACCTATGGCTACACCTTC	-	TRBJ1-2	TRBV28	-
CASSLAGLAGPNEQFF	TGCGCCAGCAGCTTGGCCGGGCTAGCGGGCCCCAATGAGCAGTTCTTC	-	TRBJ2-1	TRBV5-1	TRBD2
CASSAGLAGVDEQYF	TGTGCCAGCAGCGCCGGACTAGCGGGAGTGGACGAGCAGTACTTC	-	TRBJ2-7	TRBV7-9	TRBD2
CASSWGTGGQPQHF	TGCGCCAGCAGCTGGGGGACAGGGGGCCAGCCCCAGCATTTT	-	TRBJ1-5	TRBV5-1	TRBD1
CASSLSGGAYEQYF	TGTGCCAGCAGCCTCAGCGGGGGGGCTTACGAGCAGTACTTC	once	TRBJ2-7	TRBV7-2	TRBD2
CASSLSNNSPLHF	TGTGCCAGCAGCTTATCAAATAATTCACCCCTCCACTTT	-	TRBJ1-6	TRBV11-2	-
CASSLIIGQGAYEQYF	TGTGCCAGCTCGCTGATAATAGGACAGGGGGCTTACGAGCAGTACTTC	-	TRBJ2-7	TRBV18	TRBD1
CASSISWQGVGGYTF	TGTGCCAGTAGTATCTCGTGGCAGGGGGTCGGTGGCTACACCTTC	once	TRBJ1-2	TRBV19	TRBD1